The 25 T cell receptor beta chains presented below share a single source sample, sequenced in a study of T-cell memory formation after mild COVID-19. From the 5' RACE reads, TCRdb called clonotypes with MiXCR, one entry per CDR3 protein. In the table there are about 250,000 distinct CDR3 sequences, 15% to 17% of which are singletons. The specimen was PBMCs or a T cell subset sorted from them (not recorded which). Receptors were obtained from an adult woman who had mild COVID-19 (a few samples of this study predate the infection). Cell type and time point are not known.

The J gene is TRBJ2-5, the V gene TRBV4-1; 9 nucleotides line up with TRBD1. Germline values: CDR1 MGHRA, CDR2 YSYEKL. V shed 3 bases and J 5 bases; nucleotides not matched to a gene: 22. There are 20 residues in the CDR3. CDR3 sequence (DNA): TGCGCCAGCAGCCAGACCCTGACCGGACAGGGGATGAAGCGGTGGGAGACCCAGTACTTC. Amino acids: CASSQTLTGQGMKRWETQYF.

The sample holds a few counts of this clonotype. The chain carries TRBV6-1 and TRBJ2-3; either TRBD1 or TRBD2 may fit D (6 bases each). CDR1 is MNHNS, CDR2 SASEGT, per germline. Trimming took off 6 bases at V and 0 bases at J, with 16 bases between the two ends. This CDR3 comprises 16 residues. As DNA, the CDR3 is TGTGCCAGCAGCGACCCGGGGGCACCGAGCACAGATACGCAGTATTTT. This encodes CASSDPGAPSTDTQYF.

This clonotype was recorded many times. This chain connects TRBV7-9 to TRBJ2-3; 7 bases align to TRBD2. CDR1 SEHNR and CDR2 FQNEAQ come from the germline V gene (reference sequence). The J segment lost 4 bases and the V segment lost 5 bases, leaving 9 bases of the junction unmatched. The CDR3 extends over 15 amino acids. CDR3 amino acids: CASSPREIRADTQYF. In nucleotides, the CDR3 is TGTGCCAGCAGCCCGCGGGAGATTCGGGCAGATACGCAGTATTTT.

This clonotype came up a few times. This chain joins TRBV15 and TRBJ2-1; perhaps D is TRBD1 or TRBD2 (5 bases each). The CDR3 covers 14 residues. Trimming pared 9 bases from V and 7 bases from J, leaving 19 bases between. CDR1 is LNHNV and CDR2 is YYDKDF in the germline V gene (reference sequence). DNA for the CDR3: TGTGCCACGTTCTCGGGGCGACAGTTGAATGAGCAGTTCTTC. It translates to CATFSGRQLNEQFF.

Concerning this clonotype: Germline is not matched at one junction end, which may reflect a read error. The V call is TRBV19, the J call TRBJ2-4; D call uncertain. This CDR3 region has 12 residues. Germline V gives CDR1 LNHDA, CDR2 SQIVND (reference sequence). CDR3 sequence reads: CASTPQLGILEF. In nucleotides, the CDR3 is TGTGCCAGTACCCCTCAGTTGGGGATCCTAGAGTTC.

The chain recombines TRBV11-3 with TRBJ1-1; D possibly corresponds to TRBD1 (5 bases). This CDR3 is 13 amino acids long. From germline, CDR1 is SGHNT and CDR2 YENEEA. V was pared by 6 bases and J by 5 bases, with 13 bases between. CDR3 in amino acids: CASSRYRGTEAFF. For the CDR3, the DNA is TGTGCCAGCAGTCGATACCGGGGGACTGAAGCTTTCTTT. Complete variable domain (other parts from reference TRBV11-3 and TRBJ1-1): EAGVVQSPRYKIIEKKQPVAFWCNPISGHNTLYWYLQNLGQGPELLIRYENEEAVDDSQLPKDRFSAERLKGVDSTLKIQPAELGDSAVYLCASSRYRGTEAFFGQGTRLTVV.

V and J are TRBV4-1 and TRBJ1-2; D not certain. V was clipped by 0 bases and J by 5 bases, with 10 bases between them. The germline gives CDR1 MGHRA, CDR2 YSYEKL. The CDR3 totals 14 residues. Here the CDR3 DNA reads TGCGCCAGCAGCCAAGATTTGGGGTGGTATGGCTACACCTTC. Protein sequence: CASSQDLGWYGYTF.

The chain combines TRBV18 with TRBJ1-2; D ambiguous. CDR1 and CDR2 (germline): KGHSH, LQKENI. The CDR3 runs 13 residues. V was pared by 3 bases and J by 3 bases, with 8 bases between. The CDR3 loop is CASSPMADYGYTF. The CDR3, as DNA: TGTGCCAGCTCACCCATGGCAGACTATGGCTACACCTTC.

This chain links TRBV7-9 with TRBJ1-2; D gene uncertain. Per the germline V gene, CDR1 is SEHNR and CDR2 is FQNEAQ (reference sequence). This CDR3 contains 14 residues. The V and J ends lost 3 bases and 7 bases respectively, with 15 bases between them. CDR3 in amino acids: CASSFETGPGGYTF. The CDR3 region has the DNA TGTGCCAGCAGCTTCGAGACGGGTCCGGGTGGCTACACCTTC.

This clonotype was picked up a small number of times. V usage is TRBV3-1 and J usage is TRBJ1-4, with 8 bases fitting TRBD1. CDR3 length equals 14 residues. The V gene end was trimmed by 6 bases and the J gene end by 8 bases; junction bases not matched to a gene: 8. Germline V gene data show CDR1 as LGHDT and CDR2 as YNNKEL (reference sequence). CDR3 sequence: CASRRQGREEKLFF. The CDR3 nucleotides are TGTGCCAGCAGGCGACAGGGGCGGGAGGAAAAACTGTTTTTT. Full variable domain (missing parts from reference TRBV3-1 and TRBJ1-4): DTAVSQTPKYLVTQMGNDKSIKCEQNLGHDTMYWYKQDSKKFLKIMFSYNNKELIINETVPNRFSPKSPDKAHLNLHINSLELGDSAVYFCASRRQGREEKLFFGSGTQLSVL.

The rearrangement links TRBV7-8 to TRBJ2-2; D is unclear. V lost 1 base, J lost 3 bases, and 3 bases lay in between. The CDR3 consists of 13 residues. Germline V CDR1 and CDR2: SGHVS, FQNEAQ. Here the CDR3 reads CASSLVDTGELFF. For the CDR3, the DNA is TGTGCCAGCAGCTTAGTGGACACCGGGGAGCTGTTTTTT. The complete variable domain, with remaining parts taken from reference TRBV7-8 and TRBJ2-2, reads GAGVSQSPRYKVAKRGQDVALRCDPISGHVSLFWYQQALGQGPEFLTYFQNEAQLDKSGLPSDRFFAERPEGSVSTLKIQRTQQEDSAVYLCASSLVDTGELFFGEGSRLTVL.

This clonotype has only a few counts. The chain carries TRBV12-3 or TRBV12-4 and TRBJ2-2; perhaps TRBD1 as D (5 bases). The V and J ends lost 6 bases and 7 bases respectively, with 12 bases between them. The CDR3 is 13 residues long. For the CDR3, the DNA is TGTGCCAGCAGACTTCAGGGCGGCGGGGAGCTGTTTTTT. This translates into CASRLQGGGELFF.

The table lists this clonotype with many counts. This chain uses TRBV7-9 with TRBJ2-1; TRBD2 is a possible D gene (5 bases). This CDR3 has 16 amino acids. Germline CDR1 is SEHNR and CDR2 is FQNEAQ (reference sequence). Trimming took 5 bases from V and 6 from J, leaving 20 bases between them. The CDR3 coding sequence is TGTGCCAGCAGCCTTTTCGGGGAGCGGAACACCAATGAGCAGTTCTTC. Amino acid sequence: CASSLFGERNTNEQFF.

The CDR3 nucleotides are TGTGCCAGCAGTCCTCAGGGGGTCTATGGCTACACCTTC. Protein sequence: CASSPQGVYGYTF. This rearrangement joins TRBV6-1 to TRBJ1-2; 7 bases align to TRBD1. This CDR3 contains 13 residues. The J segment lost 4 bases and the V segment lost 5 bases, leaving 4 bases of the junction unmatched. Germline assignment: CDR1 MNHNS and CDR2 SASEGT.

This clonotype came up many times. The junction differs from germline at one of its ends, possibly a read error. The chain combines TRBV3-1 with TRBJ2-1; maybe TRBD2 (6 bases). Per germline, CDR1 LGHDT and CDR2 YNNKEL (reference sequence). This CDR3 region has 12 residues. The CDR3 DNA reads as TGTGCCAGCAGACTAGGAGGGAAAAAGCTTGACTTC. Residues: CASRLGGKKLDF.

The sample holds a few counts of this clonotype. The chain joins TRBV24-1 to TRBJ1-5, with D unresolved. Trimming took 2 bases from V and 6 from J, leaving 4 bases between them. The CDR3 runs 12 residues. Germline lookup yields CDR1 KGHDR and CDR2 SFDVKD. For the CDR3, the DNA is TGTGCCACCAGTGATTCTGGTCAGCCCCAGCATTTT. It encodes CATSDSGQPQHF.

Of note for this clonotype: The junction and the germline gene differ at one end; a read error may be behind it. The rearrangement links TRBV6-2 or TRBV6-3 to TRBJ2-1; D perhaps matches TRBD1 (5 bases). Germline-derived CDR1 and CDR2 are MNHEY and SVGEGT. The CDR3 covers 12 residues. CDR3 amino acids: CASSYTTGLRTF. DNA for the CDR3: TGTGCCAGCAGTTATACAACAGGTTTACGAACCTTC.

Only a few counts were recorded for this clonotype. V is TRBV20-1 and J is TRBJ2-7; TRBD1 matches at 11 bases. CDR3 length: 13 residues. J lost 3 bases, V lost 6 bases, and 4 bases had no gene match. Germline CDR1 DFQATT, CDR2 SNEGSKA (reference sequence). The CDR3 coding sequence is TGCAGTGCGAGGGACAGGGGGAACTACGAGCAGTACTTC. This gives the protein CSARDRGNYEQYF.

This clonotype has just a few counts. V and J are TRBV12-3 or TRBV12-4 and TRBJ1-5; TRBD1 might be the D (5 bases). The CDR3 is made up of 14 amino acids. The ends were cut back, 3 bases at V and 4 bases at J, with 10 bases in the middle. The CDR3 DNA follows: TGTGCCAGCAGTTTGGGGGAGAGAAATCAGCCCCAGCATTTT. As protein: CASSLGERNQPQHF.

The gene calls are TRBV5-1 and TRBJ1-5; tentatively, D is TRBD1 (5 bases). CDR1 SGHRS and CDR2 YFSETQ come from the germline V gene. The length of the CDR3 is 15 residues. Trimming removed 4 bases from V and 4 bases from J, with 15 bases in between. Here the CDR3 DNA reads TGCGCCAGCAGCCAAGACAGAAACCTGAATCAGCCCCAGCATTTT. Translating it yields CASSQDRNLNQPQHF.

V is TRBV3-1 and J is TRBJ2-1; D might be TRBD1 or TRBD2, each matching 5 bases. The germline gives CDR1 LGHDT, CDR2 YNNKEL (reference sequence). V lost 3 bases and J lost 8, with 17 bases in between. The CDR3 covers 15 residues. CDR3 sequence (DNA): TGTGCCAGCAGCCACCCCGGGACGTCGGATGATGAGCAGTTCTTC. It specifies CASSHPGTSDDEQFF.

The rearrangement links TRBV24-1 to TRBJ2-3, with 8 bases that match TRBD2. V shed 6 bases and J 5 bases; nucleotides not matched to a gene: 3. The CDR3 has 13 amino acids. Germline-derived CDR1 and CDR2 are KGHDR and SFDVKD. The CDR3 DNA reads TGTGCCACCAGTCGGGAGGGGAAAGATACGCAGTATTTT. It translates to CATSREGKDTQYF.

The V call is TRBV18, the J call TRBJ2-1; D might be TRBD1 (5 bases). The CDR3 is 16 residues long. Trimming took 5 bases from V and 2 from J, leaving 16 bases between them. Germline assignment: CDR1 KGHSH and CDR2 LQKENI. The CDR3: CASSELSGMTYNEQFF. CDR3 bases: TGTGCCAGCTCAGAGTTATCAGGGATGACCTACAATGAGCAGTTCTTC. The full variable domain, with the rest looked up from reference TRBV18 and TRBJ2-1, is NAGVMQNPRHLVRRRGQEARLRCSPMKGHSHVYWYRQLPEEGLKFMVYLQKENIIDESGMPKERFSAEFPKEGPSILRIQQVVRGDSAAYFCASSELSGMTYNEQFFGPGTRLTVL.

This clonotype was observed a few times. J is TRBJ1-6 and V is TRBV15; tentatively, D is TRBD1 (5 bases). In germline, CDR1 is LNHNV, CDR2 YYDKDF (reference sequence). The CDR3 length is 16 residues. Trimming stripped 0 bases from V and 5 bases from J, with 11 bases between. In DNA form, the CDR3 reads TGTGCCACCAGCAGAGAGGGACTAAGGGATAATTCACCCCTCCACTTT. It translates to CATSREGLRDNSPLHF.

This clonotype turned up a few times. In nucleotides, the CDR3 is TGTGCCATCAAAGGGGATAGCAATCAGCCCCAGCATTTT. It is translated as CAIKGDSNQPQHF. The rearrangement joins TRBV10-3 to TRBJ1-5; possible D gene TRBD1, 5 bases. The V end lost 7 bases, the J end lost 0 bases, and 7 bases lay between the germline ends. Germline CDR1 is ENHRY and CDR2 is SYGVKD. The CDR3 consists of 13 residues.